This T cell receptor beta chain was obtained from a study of cytomegalovirus exposure and HLA in healthy donors. It was with 60 Vbeta and 13 Jbeta primers that the PCR ran. In the authors' workflow: Some 10 million of 65 million to 95 million unique TCR beta chains were shared, per a later count. The data were produced by immunoSEQ multiplex PCR, yet TCRdb's version contains in-frame clones alone and is incomplete. V, J and clone size are those of that table, while D and trimming were read from the DNA. The sample has around 63,000 clones, 65% to 80% seen once; the top ten hold 2.9%. In the case of this clone: Its target is unknown.

Germline CDR1 reads LNHDA; CDR2 reads SQIVND (reference sequence). The V and J ends lost 6 bases and 8 bases, in that order; junction bases with no gene match: 9. This CDR3 has 13 amino acids. Study conclusions and caveats: Rarity held for most TCR sequences, but there were some public TCRs that occurred in many donors.

This receptor was obtained from a woman aged 25 to 39 in good health and CMV-seronegative. The V gene is TRBV19, the J gene TRBJ1-1; TRBD1 matches at 7 bases. What was sequenced was PBMCs. Here the CDR3 DNA reads TGTGCCAGTAGGCCCCTAGAACAGGGGGAAGCTTTCTTT. Translated: CASRPLEQGEAFF.